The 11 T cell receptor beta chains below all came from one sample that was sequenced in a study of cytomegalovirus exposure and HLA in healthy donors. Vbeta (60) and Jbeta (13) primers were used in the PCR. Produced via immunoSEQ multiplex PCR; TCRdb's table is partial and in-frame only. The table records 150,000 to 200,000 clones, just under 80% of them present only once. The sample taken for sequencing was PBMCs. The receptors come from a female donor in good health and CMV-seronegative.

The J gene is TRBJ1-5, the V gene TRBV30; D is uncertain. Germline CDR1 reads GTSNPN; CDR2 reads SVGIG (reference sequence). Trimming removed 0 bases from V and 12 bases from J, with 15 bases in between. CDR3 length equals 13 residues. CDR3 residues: CAWSVSGRLLQHF. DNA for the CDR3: TGTGCCTGGAGTGTTTCCGGCAGGTTGCTCCAGCATTTT. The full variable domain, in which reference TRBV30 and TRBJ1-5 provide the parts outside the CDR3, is SQTIHQWPATLVQPVGSPLSLECTVEGTSNPNLYWYRQAAGRGLQLLFYSVGIGQISSEVPQNLSASRPQDRQFILSSKKLLLSDSGFYLCAWSVSGRLLQHFGDGTRLSIL.

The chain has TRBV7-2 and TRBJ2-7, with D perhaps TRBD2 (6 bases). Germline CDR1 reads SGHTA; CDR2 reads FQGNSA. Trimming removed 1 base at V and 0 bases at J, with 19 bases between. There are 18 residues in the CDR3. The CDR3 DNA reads TGTGCCAGCAGCTTAGGGGGTACTAGACGGGGGAGCTCCTACGAGCAGTACTTC. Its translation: CASSLGGTRRGSSYEQYF.

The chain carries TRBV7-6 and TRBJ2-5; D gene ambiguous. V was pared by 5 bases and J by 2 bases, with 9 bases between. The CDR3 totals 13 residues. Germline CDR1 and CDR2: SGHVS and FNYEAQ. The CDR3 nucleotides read TGTGCCAGCAGCCCAAACACGCAAGAGACCCAGTACTTC. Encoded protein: CASSPNTQETQYF.

CDR3 residues: CASSLDAAGGSSYNEQFF. CDR3 nucleotide sequence: TGTGCCAGCAGCTTAGATGCGGCGGGAGGGAGCTCCTACAATGAGCAGTTCTTC. The chain recombines TRBV11-3 with TRBJ2-1; 9 positions agree with TRBD2. The CDR3 runs to 18 residues. The V gene end was trimmed by 0 bases and the J gene end by 0 bases; junction bases not matched to a gene: 6. CDR1 and CDR2 from the germline V gene are SGHNT and YENEEA.

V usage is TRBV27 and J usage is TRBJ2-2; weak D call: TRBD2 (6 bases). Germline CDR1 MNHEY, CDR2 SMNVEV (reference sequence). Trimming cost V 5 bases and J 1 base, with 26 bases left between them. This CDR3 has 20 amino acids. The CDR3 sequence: CASSPYLRDPKNKNTGELFF. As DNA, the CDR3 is TGTGCCAGCAGTCCCTACCTGCGGGACCCCAAAAACAAGAACACCGGGGAGCTGTTTTTT.

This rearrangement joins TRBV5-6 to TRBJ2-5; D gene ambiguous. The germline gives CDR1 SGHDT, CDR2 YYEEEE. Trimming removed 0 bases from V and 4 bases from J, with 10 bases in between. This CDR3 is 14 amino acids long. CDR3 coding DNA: TGTGCCAGCAGCTTGGTGGGCTACCGAGAGACCCAGTACTTC. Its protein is CASSLVGYRETQYF.

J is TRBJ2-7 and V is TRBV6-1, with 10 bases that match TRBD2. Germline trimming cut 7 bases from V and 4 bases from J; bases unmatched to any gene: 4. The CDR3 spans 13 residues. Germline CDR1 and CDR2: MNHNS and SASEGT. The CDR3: CASKGLALYEQYF. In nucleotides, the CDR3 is TGTGCCAGCAAGGGACTAGCGCTTTACGAGCAGTACTTC.

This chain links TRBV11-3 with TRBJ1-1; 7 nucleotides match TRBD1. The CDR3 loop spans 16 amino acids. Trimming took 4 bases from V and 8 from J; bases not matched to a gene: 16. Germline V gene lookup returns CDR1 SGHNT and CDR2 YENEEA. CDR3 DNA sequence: TGTGCCAGCAGCTCACAGGGGACCCGAGGGGGAAGAGAAGCTTTCTTT. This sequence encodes CASSSQGTRGGREAFF.

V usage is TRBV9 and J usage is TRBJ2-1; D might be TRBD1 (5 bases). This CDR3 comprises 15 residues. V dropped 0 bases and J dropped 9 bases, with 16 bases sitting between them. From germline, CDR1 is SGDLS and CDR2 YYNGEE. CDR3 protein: CASSVGSLVTGEQFF. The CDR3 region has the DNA TGTGCCAGCAGCGTAGGGAGTCTAGTAACAGGTGAGCAGTTCTTC.

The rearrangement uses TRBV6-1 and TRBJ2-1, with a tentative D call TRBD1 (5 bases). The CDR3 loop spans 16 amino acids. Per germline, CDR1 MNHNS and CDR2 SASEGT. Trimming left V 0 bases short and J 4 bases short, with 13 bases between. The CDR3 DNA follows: TGTGCCAGCAGTGAAGCTGTAGGGGCCCCATACAATGAGCAGTTCTTC. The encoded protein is CASSEAVGAPYNEQFF.

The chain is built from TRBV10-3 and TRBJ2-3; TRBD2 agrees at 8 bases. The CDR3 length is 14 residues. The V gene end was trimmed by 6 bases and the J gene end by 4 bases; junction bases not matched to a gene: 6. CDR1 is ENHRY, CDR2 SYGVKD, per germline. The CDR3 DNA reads TGTGCCATCAGGGACGGGGGGGCGGCAGATACGCAGTATTTT. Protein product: CAIRDGGAADTQYF.